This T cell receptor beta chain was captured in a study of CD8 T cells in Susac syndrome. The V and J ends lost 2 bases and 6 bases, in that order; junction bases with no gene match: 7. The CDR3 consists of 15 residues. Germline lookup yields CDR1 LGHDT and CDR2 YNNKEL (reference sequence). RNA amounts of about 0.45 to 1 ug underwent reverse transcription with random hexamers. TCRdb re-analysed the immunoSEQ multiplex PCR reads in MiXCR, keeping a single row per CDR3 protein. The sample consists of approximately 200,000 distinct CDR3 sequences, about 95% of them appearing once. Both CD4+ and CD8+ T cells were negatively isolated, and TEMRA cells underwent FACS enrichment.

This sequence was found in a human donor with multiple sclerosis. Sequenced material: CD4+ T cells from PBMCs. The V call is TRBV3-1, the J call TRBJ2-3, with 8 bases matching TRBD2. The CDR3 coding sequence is TGTGCCAGCAGCCAAACTAGCGGTGACTTGGATACGCAGTATTTT. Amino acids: CASSQTSGDLDTQYF.